The 16 T cell receptor beta chains listed next were all sequenced from one sample in a study of blood T cell repertoires in COVID-19 (dated by TCRdb to 2018 to 2020). The receptor library was made with the immunoSEQ multiplex PCR assay. Imported from immuneACCESS, the table was reduced by TCRdb to in-frame sequences with V and J called. These copies leave out some clones; in studies compared against another copy, an unresolved V gene accounts for under half, and the cause of the remainder is not known. Within this sample are more than 300,000 clones, with roughly 90% of them counted one time only. The ten most abundant clones make up roughly 1.9% of the sample. Sequencing used peripheral blood. These receptors were taken from a woman aged 25 to 39 with COVID-19, enrolled during active disease.

This clone was observed a single time. This chain joins TRBV2 and TRBJ2-5, with a tentative D call TRBD1 (6 bases). V dropped 4 bases and J dropped 2 bases, with 8 bases sitting between them. The CDR3 length is 13 residues. The germline CDR1 and CDR2 sequences are SNHLY and FYNNEI. The DNA for the CDR3 is TGTGCCAGCAGTGTGGACAGACAAGAGACCCAGTACTTC. It translates to CASSVDRQETQYF.

In its sample, this clone was seen a few times. V usage is TRBV4-1 and J usage is TRBJ1-5, with 9 bases lining up with TRBD1. V trimming: 6 bases; J trimming: 6 bases; junction bases outside the gene matches: 6. The CDR3 contains 14 residues. In germline, CDR1 is MGHRA, CDR2 YSYEKL. The CDR3 protein is CASRGTGFSQPQHF. The CDR3 DNA sequence: TGCGCCAGCAGAGGGACAGGGTTTAGTCAGCCCCAGCATTTT.

The V call is TRBV7-3, the J call TRBJ2-7; D gene uncertain. The length of the CDR3 is 13 residues. V lost 2 bases, J lost 0 bases, and 5 bases lay in between. CDR1 is SGHTA, CDR2 FQGTGA, per germline. In DNA form, the CDR3 reads TGTGCCAGCAGCTTATCCAGCTCCTACGAGCAGTACTTC. Translation gives CASSLSSSYEQYF.

The chain combines TRBV6-1 with TRBJ2-3; 8 nucleotides match TRBD1. Losses at the gene ends were 4 bases for V and 2 bases for J; bases not matched to a gene: 8. Germline CDR1 and CDR2: MNHNS and SASEGT. The CDR3 extends over 16 amino acids. Here the CDR3 DNA reads TGTGCCAGCAGTGGGCGGAAGGGACAGGCCACAGATACGCAGTATTTT. Encoded protein: CASSGRKGQATDTQYF.

This chain joins TRBV2 and TRBJ1-5, with 7 bases lining up with TRBD1. In germline, CDR1 is SNHLY, CDR2 FYNNEI. The CDR3 is made up of 15 amino acids. V lost 8 bases to trimming and J lost 7 bases; unmatched junction nucleotides: 14. CDR3 residues: CASDSGQSAFQPQHF. CDR3 in DNA: TGTGCCAGCGACTCGGGACAGTCGGCCTTCCAGCCCCAGCATTTT.

The chain uses TRBV20-1 and TRBJ2-5; 15 bases align to TRBD2. The CDR3 spans 21 residues. CDR1 is DFQATT and CDR2 is SNEGSKA in the germline V gene (reference sequence). The V and J ends lost 3 bases and 5 bases, in that order; junction bases with no gene match: 22. In DNA, the CDR3 is TGCAGTGCTAGTGGGGTTGGGGCCCTAGGACTAGCGGGGGGGCCTCTGGAGACCCAGTACTTC. It translates to CSASGVGALGLAGGPLETQYF.

The genes are TRBV29-1 and TRBJ2-2; D might be TRBD1 (5 bases). V was trimmed by 4 bases and J by 2 bases, leaving 8 bases between them. Germline V lookup: CDR1 SQVTM, CDR2 ANQGSEA. The CDR3 contains 13 residues. The CDR3 region has the DNA TGCAGCGTTGTAGGGGCCAACACCGGGGAGCTGTTTTTT. It encodes CSVVGANTGELFF.

This rearrangement joins TRBV13 to TRBJ1-1; 9 nucleotides line up with TRBD1. The junction had 8 bases not matched to a gene; V was cut back by 0 bases and J by 6 bases. Looked up from germline, CDR1 is PRHDT and CDR2 is FYEKMQ (reference sequence). This CDR3 comprises 16 residues. The CDR3 is CASSLGRDRAGAEAFF. The CDR3 DNA reads as TGTGCCAGCAGCTTAGGCCGGGACAGGGCCGGAGCTGAAGCTTTCTTT.

The chain recombines TRBV2 with TRBJ2-2; 8 bases agree with TRBD2. J was trimmed by 4 bases and V by 5 bases; bases with no gene match: 12. Looked up from germline, CDR1 is SNHLY and CDR2 is FYNNEI. This CDR3 region has 17 residues. This CDR3 is CASSKHSGTRGTGELFF. CDR3 DNA sequence: TGTGCCAGCAGTAAACATTCCGGGACTAGGGGCACCGGGGAGCTGTTTTTT.

The chain links TRBV19 to TRBJ1-3; D ambiguous. This CDR3 comprises 15 residues. Germline assignment: CDR1 LNHDA and CDR2 SQIVND (reference sequence). The V gene lost 3 bases and the J gene lost 1 base, with 10 bases spanning the gap. CDR3 DNA: TGTGCCAGTAGTATTGGAGATTATTCTGGAAACACCATATATTTT. Translated: CASSIGDYSGNTIYF.

This clone was counted a single time. This chain joins TRBV4-3 and TRBJ1-4; TRBD1 might be the D (5 bases). Trimming left V 0 bases short and J 7 bases short, with 15 bases between. Germline V lookup: CDR1 LGHNA, CDR2 YSLEER. The CDR3 has 16 amino acids. CDR3 residues: CASSQDRVTRGEKLFF. The CDR3 nucleotides are TGCGCCAGCAGCCAAGATCGAGTGACAAGGGGTGAAAAACTGTTTTTT.

This chain links TRBV5-4 with TRBJ1-1, with D possibly TRBD1 on 6 matching bases. V dropped 7 bases and J dropped 1 base, with 14 bases sitting between them. The CDR3 is 14 residues long. CDR1 and CDR2 from the germline V gene are SGHNT and YYREEE (reference sequence). The CDR3 here is CASSSNRANTEAFF. CDR3 DNA: TGTGCCAGCTCTTCAAACAGGGCGAACACTGAAGCTTTCTTT.

J is TRBJ2-7 and V is TRBV7-8; TRBD1 matches 9 bases. This CDR3 spans 15 amino acids. Germline V gene data show CDR1 as SGHVS and CDR2 as FQNEAQ. V shed 5 bases and J 6 bases; nucleotides not matched to a gene: 11. The CDR3 DNA is TGTGCCAGCAGCCTCGGGACAGGGAGAGCCTCCGAGCAGTACTTC. Its translation is CASSLGTGRASEQYF.

The chain uses TRBV4-2 and TRBJ1-2; 7 nucleotides align to TRBD1. Germline assignment: CDR1 LGHNA and CDR2 YNFKEQ. The CDR3 runs 13 residues. V trimming: 3 bases; J trimming: 4 bases; junction bases outside the gene matches: 2. CDR3 DNA: TGTGCCAGCAGCCAGGGACAGCCCTATGGCTACACCTTC. It yields the protein CASSQGQPYGYTF.

V and J are TRBV18 and TRBJ1-3; tentatively, D is TRBD1 (6 bases). Deletions cut 6 bases from V and 3 bases from J, with 9 bases between. The CDR3 is 13 amino acids. The germline CDR1 and CDR2 sequences are KGHSH and LQKENI. The CDR3 sequence: CASSMDSGNTIYF. The CDR3 DNA sequence: TGTGCCAGCTCGATGGACAGTGGAAACACCATATATTTT.

The sample holds one count of this clone. The CDR3 sequence is CASTPGGMNTEAFF. DNA of the CDR3: TGTGCCAGCACTCCAGGGGGGATGAACACTGAAGCTTTCTTT. The chain employs TRBV27 and TRBJ1-1; 7 bases align to TRBD1. The V gene's germline CDR1 is MNHEY and CDR2 SMNVEV (reference sequence). The V gene end was trimmed by 7 bases and the J gene end by 0 bases; junction bases not matched to a gene: 5. The CDR3 contains 14 residues.